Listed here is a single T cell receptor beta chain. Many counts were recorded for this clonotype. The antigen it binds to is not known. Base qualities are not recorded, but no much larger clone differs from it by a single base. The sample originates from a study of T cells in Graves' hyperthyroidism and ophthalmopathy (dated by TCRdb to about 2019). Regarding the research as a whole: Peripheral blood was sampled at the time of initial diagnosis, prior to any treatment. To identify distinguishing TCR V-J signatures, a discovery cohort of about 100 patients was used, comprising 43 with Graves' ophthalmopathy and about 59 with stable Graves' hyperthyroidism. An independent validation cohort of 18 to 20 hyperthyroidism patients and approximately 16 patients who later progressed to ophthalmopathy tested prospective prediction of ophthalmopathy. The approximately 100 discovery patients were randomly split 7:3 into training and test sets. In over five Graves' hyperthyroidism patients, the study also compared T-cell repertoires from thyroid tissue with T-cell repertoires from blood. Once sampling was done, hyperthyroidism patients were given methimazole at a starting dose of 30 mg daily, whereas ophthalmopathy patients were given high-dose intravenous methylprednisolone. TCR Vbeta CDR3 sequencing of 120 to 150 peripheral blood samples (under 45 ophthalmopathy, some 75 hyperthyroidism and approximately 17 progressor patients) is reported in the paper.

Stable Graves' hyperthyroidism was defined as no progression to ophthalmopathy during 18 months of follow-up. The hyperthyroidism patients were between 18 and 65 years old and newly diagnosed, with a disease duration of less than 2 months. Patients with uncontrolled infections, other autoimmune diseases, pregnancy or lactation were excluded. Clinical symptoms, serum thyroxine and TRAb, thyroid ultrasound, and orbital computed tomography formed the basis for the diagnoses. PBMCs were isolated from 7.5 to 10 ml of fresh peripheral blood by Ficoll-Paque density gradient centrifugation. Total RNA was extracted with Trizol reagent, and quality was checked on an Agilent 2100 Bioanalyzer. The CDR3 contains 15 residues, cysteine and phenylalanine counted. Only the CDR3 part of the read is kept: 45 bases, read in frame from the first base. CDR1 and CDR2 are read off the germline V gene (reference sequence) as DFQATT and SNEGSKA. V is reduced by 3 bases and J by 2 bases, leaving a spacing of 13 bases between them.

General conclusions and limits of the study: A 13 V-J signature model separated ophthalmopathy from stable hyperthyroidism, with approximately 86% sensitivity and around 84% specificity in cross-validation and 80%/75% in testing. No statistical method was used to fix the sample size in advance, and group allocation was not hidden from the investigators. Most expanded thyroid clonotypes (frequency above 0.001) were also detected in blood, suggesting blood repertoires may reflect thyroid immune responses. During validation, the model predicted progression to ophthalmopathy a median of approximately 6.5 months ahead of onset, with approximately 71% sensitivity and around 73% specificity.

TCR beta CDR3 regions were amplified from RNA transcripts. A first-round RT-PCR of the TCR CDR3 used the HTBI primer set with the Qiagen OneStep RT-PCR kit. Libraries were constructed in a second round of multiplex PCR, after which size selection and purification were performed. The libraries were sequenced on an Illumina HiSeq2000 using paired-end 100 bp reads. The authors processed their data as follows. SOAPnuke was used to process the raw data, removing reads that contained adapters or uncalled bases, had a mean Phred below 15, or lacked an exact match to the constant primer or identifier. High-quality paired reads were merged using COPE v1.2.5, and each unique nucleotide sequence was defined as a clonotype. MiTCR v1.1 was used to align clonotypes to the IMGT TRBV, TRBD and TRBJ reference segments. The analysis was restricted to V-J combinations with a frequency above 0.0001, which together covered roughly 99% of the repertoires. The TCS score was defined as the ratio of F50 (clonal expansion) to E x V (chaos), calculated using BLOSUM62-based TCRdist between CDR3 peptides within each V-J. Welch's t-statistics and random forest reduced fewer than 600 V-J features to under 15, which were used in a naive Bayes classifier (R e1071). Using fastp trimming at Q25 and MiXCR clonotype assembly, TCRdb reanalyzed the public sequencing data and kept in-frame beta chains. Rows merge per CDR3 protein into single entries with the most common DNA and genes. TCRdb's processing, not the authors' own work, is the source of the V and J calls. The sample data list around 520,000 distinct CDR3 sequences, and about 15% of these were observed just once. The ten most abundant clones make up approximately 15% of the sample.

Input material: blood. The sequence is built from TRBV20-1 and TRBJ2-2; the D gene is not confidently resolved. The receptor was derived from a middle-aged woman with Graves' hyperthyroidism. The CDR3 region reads CSASSRLLNTGELFF. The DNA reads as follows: TGCAGTGCTAGCAGTAGACTCCTAAACACCGGGGAGCTGTTTTTT.